The table lists the clone carrying this TCR beta chain with a few counts. Its antigen is undetermined. The germline gives CDR1 SGHTA, CDR2 FQGNSA. V gave up 1 base and J gave up 8 bases; unmatched junction bases: 3. CDR3 length: 14 residues. This specimen comes from a study of blood T cells in healthy people across ages. Study-level results: Naive CD4+ cells and diversity were both higher in long-lived donors than in aged donors.

The authors ran a second PCR of about 6 to 11 cycles using a sample-barcoded 5' primer and a J-beta primer mix. CDR3-containing paired-end reads numbered at least 3 million in each sample. A single record per CDR3 protein comes from TCRdb applying MiXCR to the 5' RACE reads. Altogether 710,000 or so distinct CDR3 sequences are present, 20% to 25% being singletons, with the ten largest covering about 20%. The donors, healthy Caucasians from Russia, were aged roughly 6 to 90. Each sample yielded at least 6.5 million isolated PBMCs. The gene calls are TRBV7-2 and TRBJ2-1; TRBD1 agrees at 9 bases. This TCR was sampled from a man in his 70s in good health. Source material: blood. CDR3 bases: TGTGCCAGCAGCTTAGGGACAGGGGTCCATGAGCAGTTCTTC. Translated, it gives CASSLGTGVHEQFF.